The rows below give T cell receptor beta chains drawn from one sample of a study of T cell responses to AZD1222 COVID-19 vaccine. Profiled with immunoSEQ multiplex PCR; TCRdb holds only in-frame clones, not every one. The sample lists approximately 160,000 clones; around 94% were seen once. Sequences were derived from peripheral blood, sampled on day 0 of AZD1222 vaccination. These TCRs come from an adult in good health. Each CDR3 is given with its conserved first and last residue. The D gene is left open where the match is weak. A clone size is listed for some rows: how often the clone was seen (once, few, many), or a class if it is expanded.

J | D | V | size | DNA | CDR3
TRBJ1-3 | NA | TRBV19 | few | TGTGCCAGTAGTACGGAACCGAGGTCTGGAAACACCATATATTTT | CASSTEPRSGNTIYF
TRBJ2-2 | TRBD1 | TRBV7-8 | NA | TGTGCCAGCAGCCCCGGGACAGGGGTCGGGGAGCTGTTTTTT | CASSPGTGVGELFF
TRBJ2-7 | TRBD1 | TRBV7-8 | NA | TGTGCCAGCAGACGAGCCACGGGACAGGGGGGCGAGCAGTACTTC | CASRRATGQGGEQYF
TRBJ2-7 | NA | TRBV2 | NA | TGTGCCAGCAGTGAAGTTGGCGCGGCGTCCTACGAGCAGTACTTC | CASSEVGAASYEQYF
TRBJ1-1 | NA | TRBV7-2 | NA | TGTGCCAGCAGTCCCAGGGCGGGGAACACTGAAGCTTTCTTT | CASSPRAGNTEAFF
TRBJ1-1 | NA | TRBV28 | NA | TGTGCCAGCAGTTTAGTTGGGGGCACTGAAGCTTTCTTT | CASSLVGGTEAFF
TRBJ2-3 | NA | TRBV4-3 | NA | TGCGCCAGCAGCTACCACGTTATGGAGGGTGTGTGGGGTTCTTTTGCTACAGATACGCAGTATTTT | CASSYHVMEGVWGSFATDTQYF
TRBJ2-1 | NA | TRBV12-3/TRBV12-4 | NA | TGTGCCAGCAGTTTAGGTTCCTACAATGAGCAGTTCTTC | CASSLGSYNEQFF
TRBJ1-5 | NA | TRBV27 | NA | TGTGCCAGCAGTTTATCGTGGGGGGGCAGGCAGCCCCAGCATTTT | CASSLSWGGRQPQHF
TRBJ2-7 | TRBD1 | TRBV30 | few | TGTGCCTGGAGTGCGGGACAGGGGGCCGGCGAGCAGTACTTC | CAWSAGQGAGEQYF
TRBJ2-7 | NA | TRBV7-9 | NA | TGTGCCAGCAGCCCCGTCCCAGGCGGACCTACGAAGCAGTACTTC | CASSPVPGGPTKQYF
TRBJ2-5 | NA | TRBV6-2/TRBV6-3 | NA | TGTGCCAGCAGTTACGGGTCGGGGGAACAAGAGACCCAGTACTTC | CASSYGSGEQETQYF